This is a list of T cell receptor beta chains from one sample in a study of cytomegalovirus exposure and HLA in healthy donors. The table came from immunoSEQ multiplex PCR; TCRdb's copy has only in-frame clones and leaves some out. The table shows 200,000 to 250,000 clones, with 80% to 95% occurring only once. Source material: PBMCs. These receptors were collected from a woman aged 18-30 years in good health and CMV-seronegative. Each CDR3 is given without its conserved first and last residue. The order of the fields is V gene, CDR3 protein.

v_gene: TRBV12-5; CDR3aa: ASGLPPLGLAGYNEQF
v_gene: TRBV7-3; CDR3aa: ASSATGQSNTEAF
v_gene: TRBV5-1; CDR3aa: ASSLAAETIAKAF
v_gene: TRBV30; CDR3aa: AWSVMSVQAF
v_gene: TRBV30; CDR3aa: AWSGDSNQPQH
v_gene: TRBV29-1; CDR3aa: SVEEGDSSYEQY
v_gene: TRBV7-8; CDR3aa: ASSLSEGSGSRPQY
v_gene: TRBV10-1; CDR3aa: ASSEGAGGEQY
v_gene: TRBV7-9; CDR3aa: ASSSQAQGAGGYT
v_gene: TRBV5-1; CDR3aa: ASSLEQGPYGYT
v_gene: TRBV5-5; CDR3aa: ASSLEGGSYEQY
v_gene: TRBV7-9; CDR3aa: ASSPLAGEGETQY
v_gene: TRBV4-1; CDR3aa: ASSRLEGHATNEKLF
v_gene: TRBV10-1; CDR3aa: APGSPGNCSGNTIY
v_gene: TRBV5-1; CDR3aa: ASSSGLAGGPFGDTQY
v_gene: TRBV28; CDR3aa: ASTGGVQPQH
v_gene: TRBV6-1; CDR3aa: ASSLDPGGNTIY
v_gene: TRBV5-6; CDR3aa: ASSLGGSYYGYT
v_gene: TRBV7-6; CDR3aa: ASSLSEGVEQY
v_gene: TRBV9; CDR3aa: ASSVGLAVNEQF
v_gene: TRBV10-3; CDR3aa: ATIAGGTDTQY
v_gene: TRBV5-1; CDR3aa: ASSPGWGLEETQY
v_gene: TRBV7-8; CDR3aa: ASNKKAELAGLYNEQF
v_gene: TRBV2; CDR3aa: ASRTGYNQPQH
v_gene: TRBV5-4; CDR3aa: ASRWGPATREQY
v_gene: TRBV27; CDR3aa: ASTRSGRTYEQY
v_gene: TRBV5-4; CDR3aa: ASRPVIAGGPSTGELF
v_gene: TRBV5-1; CDR3aa: ASAGTQNTEAF
v_gene: TRBV5-4; CDR3aa: ASSLGLGLAYEQY